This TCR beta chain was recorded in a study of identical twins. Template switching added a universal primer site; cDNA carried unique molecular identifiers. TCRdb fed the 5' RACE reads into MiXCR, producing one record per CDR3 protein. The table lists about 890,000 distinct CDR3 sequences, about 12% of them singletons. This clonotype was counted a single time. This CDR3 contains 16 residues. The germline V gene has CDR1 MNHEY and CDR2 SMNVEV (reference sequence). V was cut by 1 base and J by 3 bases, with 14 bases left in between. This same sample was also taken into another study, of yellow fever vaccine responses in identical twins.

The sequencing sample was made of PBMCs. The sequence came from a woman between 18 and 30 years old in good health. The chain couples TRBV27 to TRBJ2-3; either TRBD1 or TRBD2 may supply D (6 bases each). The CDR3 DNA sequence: TGTGCCAGCAGTTTATTCGTCGGGGGCTCAACAGATACGCAGTATTTT. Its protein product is CASSLFVGGSTDTQYF.